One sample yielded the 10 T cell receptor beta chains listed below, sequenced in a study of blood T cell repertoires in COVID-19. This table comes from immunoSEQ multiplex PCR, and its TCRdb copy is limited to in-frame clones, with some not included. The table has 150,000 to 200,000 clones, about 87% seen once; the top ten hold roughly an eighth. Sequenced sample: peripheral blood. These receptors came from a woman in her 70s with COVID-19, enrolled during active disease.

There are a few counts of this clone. The CDR3: CASRTTGVNSPLHF. In nucleotides, the CDR3 is TGTGCCAGCAGAACAACAGGGGTCAATTCACCCCTCCACTTT. This chain links TRBV28 with TRBJ1-6; TRBD1 agrees at 7 bases. Germline CDR1 is MDHEN and CDR2 is SYDVKM. Trimming at V came to 6 bases and at J to 7 bases, leaving 6 bases not matched to a gene. There are 14 residues in the CDR3.

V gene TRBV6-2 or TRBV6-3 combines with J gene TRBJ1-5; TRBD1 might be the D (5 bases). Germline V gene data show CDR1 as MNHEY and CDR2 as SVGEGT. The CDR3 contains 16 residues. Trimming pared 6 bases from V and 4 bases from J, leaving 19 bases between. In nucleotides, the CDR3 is TGTGCCAGCAGCCCCTCGGGGGGTGGGAAAAATCAGCCCCAGCATTTT. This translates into CASSPSGGGKNQPQHF.

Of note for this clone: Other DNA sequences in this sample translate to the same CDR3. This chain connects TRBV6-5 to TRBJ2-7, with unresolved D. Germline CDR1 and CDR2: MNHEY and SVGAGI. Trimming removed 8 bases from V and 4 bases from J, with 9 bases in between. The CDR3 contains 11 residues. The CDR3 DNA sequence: TGTGCCAGCCGAAGAGGTTACGAGCAGTACTTC. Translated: CASRRGYEQYF.

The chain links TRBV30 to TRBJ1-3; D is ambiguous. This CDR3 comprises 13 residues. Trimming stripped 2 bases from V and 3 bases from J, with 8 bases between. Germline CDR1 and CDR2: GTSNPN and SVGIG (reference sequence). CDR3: CAWSSGGGNTIYF. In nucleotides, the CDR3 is TGTGCCTGGAGTTCTGGAGGTGGAAACACCATATATTTT.

In DNA, the CDR3 is TGTGCCAGCAGTCCCCGGACTACCTACAATGAGCAGTTCTTC. Protein sequence: CASSPRTTYNEQFF. The J gene is TRBJ2-1, the V gene TRBV28; D perhaps matches TRBD2 (6 bases). The CDR3 consists of 14 residues. Germline loops: CDR1 MDHEN, CDR2 SYDVKM. The V gene lost 5 bases and the J gene lost 2 bases, with 10 bases spanning the gap. The full variable domain, completed using reference TRBV28 and TRBJ2-1, is DVKVTQSSRYLVKRTGEKVFLECVQDMDHENMFWYRQDPGLGLRLIYFSYDVKMKEKGDIPEGYSVSREKKERFSLILESASTNQTSMYLCASSPRTTYNEQFFGPGTRLTVL.

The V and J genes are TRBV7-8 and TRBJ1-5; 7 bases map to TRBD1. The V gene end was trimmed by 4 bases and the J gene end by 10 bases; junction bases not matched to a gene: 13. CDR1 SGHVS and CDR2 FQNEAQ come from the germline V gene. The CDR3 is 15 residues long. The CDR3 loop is CASSSYRGPEVPQHF. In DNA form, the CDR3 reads TGTGCCAGCAGCTCGTACAGGGGCCCCGAGGTTCCCCAGCATTTT.

The CDR3 spells CASTSPSINEQFF. The DNA for the CDR3 is TGTGCCAGCACCTCCCCTAGCATCAATGAGCAGTTCTTC. The chain uses TRBV6-5 and TRBJ2-1, with a tentative D call TRBD2 (5 bases). The CDR3 extends over 13 amino acids. V lost 7 bases, J lost 6 bases, and 13 bases lay in between. CDR1 and CDR2 (germline): MNHEY, SVGAGI.

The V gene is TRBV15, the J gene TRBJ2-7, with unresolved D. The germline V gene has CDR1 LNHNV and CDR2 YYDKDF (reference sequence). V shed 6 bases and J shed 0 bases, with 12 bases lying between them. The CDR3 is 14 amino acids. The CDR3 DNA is TGTGCCACCAGTACGAAACGGTCCTCCTACGAGCAGTACTTC. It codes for CATSTKRSSYEQYF.

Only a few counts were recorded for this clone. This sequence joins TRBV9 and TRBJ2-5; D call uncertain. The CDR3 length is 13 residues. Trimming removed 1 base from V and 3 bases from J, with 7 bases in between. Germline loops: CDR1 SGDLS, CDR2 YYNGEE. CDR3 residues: CASSVFEEETQYF. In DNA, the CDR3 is TGTGCCAGCAGCGTATTTGAGGAAGAGACCCAGTACTTC.

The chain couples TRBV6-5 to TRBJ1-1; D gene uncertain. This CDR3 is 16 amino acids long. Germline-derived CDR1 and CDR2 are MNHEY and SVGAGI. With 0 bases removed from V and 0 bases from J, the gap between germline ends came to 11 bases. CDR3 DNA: TGTGCCAGCAGTTACTCGATTAGCAGCCTGAACACTGAAGCTTTCTTT. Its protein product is CASSYSISSLNTEAFF.